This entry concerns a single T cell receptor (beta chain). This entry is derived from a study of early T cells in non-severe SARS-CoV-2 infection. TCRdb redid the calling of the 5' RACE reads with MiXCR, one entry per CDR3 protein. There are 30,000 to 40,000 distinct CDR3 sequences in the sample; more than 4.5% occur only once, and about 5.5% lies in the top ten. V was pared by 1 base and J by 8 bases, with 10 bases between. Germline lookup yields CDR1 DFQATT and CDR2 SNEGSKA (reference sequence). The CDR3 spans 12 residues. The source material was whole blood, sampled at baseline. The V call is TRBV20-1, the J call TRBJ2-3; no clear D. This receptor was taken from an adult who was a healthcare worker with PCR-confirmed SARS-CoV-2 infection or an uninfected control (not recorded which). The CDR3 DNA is TGCAGTGCTAGAGGACCTGGGCTTACGCAGTATTTT. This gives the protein CSARGPGLTQYF.